The source of this T cell receptor beta chain is a study of cytomegalovirus exposure and HLA in healthy donors (dated by TCRdb to 2015 to 2018). In the study overall: According to a later analysis, the 120 or so validation repertoires were produced on the same platform as the 666 repertoires of the first cohort. The study aimed to test whether cataloging public T cell receptors could reveal signatures of past pathogen exposure. Besides the first cohort of around 700 subjects, a separate validation cohort made up of 90 to 150 different subjects was used. The study combined high-throughput TCR immunosequencing, statistical association of individual TCRs with disease status, and machine learning to predict cytomegalovirus infection status. Overall study outcomes, separate from this receptor: A few of the identified cytomegalovirus-associated TCR beta chains were confirmed in vitro to be specific for cytomegalovirus antigens. It was suggested by the authors that the approach could potentially be generalized to other disease states and immunological phenotypes. A later analysis lacked HLA typing for the validation cohort, so it scored co-occurrence in that cohort across all 120 or so repertoires. Cytomegalovirus status was reported to be diagnosed by the classifier with high specificity and sensitivity in both the original and validation cohorts. Subsequent analysis determined that TCRs grouped into clusters in the first cohort also showed a tendency toward co-occurrence across the 120 validation repertoires, and approximately 93% of cluster scores exceeded 0. Across donors, most TCR sequences were observed very rarely, whereas some public TCRs were present in many individuals. The study gave a list of about 170 TCR beta chains associated with cytomegalovirus.

As regards this clone: Its antigen is unknown. Base qualities are not recorded, but no much larger clone differs from it by a single base.

The donors belonged to the validation cohort of 120 subjects, which was separate from the 666-subject first cohort. The CDR3, from cysteine to phenylalanine, totals 16 residues. Only the CDR3 DNA stays, 48 bases, in frame from base 1. Sequences MNHEY (CDR1) and SMNVEV (CDR2) are obtained from the germline V gene (reference sequence). V is cut back by 6 bases and J by 9 bases, with 17 bases in the junction unmatched. Library construction relied on the immunoSEQ multiplex PCR assay. The authors processed their data as follows. A statistical classification framework was developed to diagnose cytomegalovirus status using the catalog of TCR beta chain sequences. In TCRdb, the immuneACCESS table is reduced to in-frame sequences with V and J assigned. These tables do not hold every clone; where another copy was compared, an unresolved V gene accounts for under half, and the others remain unexplained. V and J calls plus clone size are reproduced from that table; the DNA served to infer D and trimming. The sample table holds over 200,000 clones, of which 85% to 90% were seen once. The ten largest clonotypes hold about 2.7% of the sample.

Sequencing input: PBMCs. The source is a woman aged 18-30 years in good health and CMV-seronegative. In this chain, TRBV27 is recombined with TRBJ1-1, and 9 junction bases match TRBD1. The CDR3 in this case is CASSLSLTGGGLQAFF. In nucleotides, the sequence is TGTGCCAGCAGCCTATCCCTCACAGGGGGCGGCCTCCAAGCTTTCTTT.